This T cell receptor (beta chain) was documented in a study of T cell repertoires in cytomegalovirus infection. Background on the study: Carrying CMV and the relevant HLA type showed in public TCR beta signatures.

CDR3 length: 12 residues. V dropped 6 bases and J dropped 6 bases, with 9 bases sitting between them. Findings of the study overall: Ex vivo, HLA-C-restricted CMV-specific TCR beta clonotypes prevailed over the rest of the response.

TCRdb ran MiXCR on the reads and lists one entry per CDR3 protein. The data show some 350,000 distinct CDR3 sequences, with 15% to 20% seen just once and roughly 8.7% held by the top ten. This clonotype was observed a few times. The antigen is undetermined. The gene calls are TRBV12-3 or TRBV12-4 and TRBJ1-5; possible D gene TRBD1, 6 bases. The receptor was derived from a human donor in good health (CMV status not recorded). Some clones in this sample may be carry-over from other donors' samples. Material for sequencing was PBMCs. The CDR3 nucleotides read TGTGCCAGCAGATACAGGGTTCAGCCCCAGCATTTT. Encoded protein: CASRYRVQPQHF.